The clone carrying this TCR beta chain came up a few times. What it binds is not known. The sample comes from a study of T cell clonotyping in hematopoietic cell transplantation. Study-level points and caveats: Higher Inverse Simpson Index values in graft donor and pretransplant recipient predicted broader posttransplant TCR diversity.

Assay used: immunoSEQ multiplex PCR; TCRdb lists only in-frame clones, some missing. Of around 12,000 clones listed, about 86% are singletons. Specimen: PBMCs, collected 100 days after allogeneic stem cell transplant. The source of this sequence is a female patient in her 40s who had an allogeneic stem cell transplant from a related donor, so T cells may come from the graft donor. Some clones in this sample may be carry-over from other donors' samples.

The CDR3 region is CASSDRGPGYEQYF. Here the CDR3 DNA reads TGTGCCAGCTCCGACAGGGGGCCAGGTTACGAGCAGTACTTC. The genes are TRBV18 and TRBJ2-7; 10 bases agree with TRBD1. This CDR3 is 14 amino acids long. With 6 bases clipped from V and 4 bases from J, the junction kept 6 bases outside the gene matches. Germline loops: CDR1 KGHSH, CDR2 LQKENI.